Sequencing of this T cell receptor (beta chain) was carried out in a study of pediatric ulcerative colitis. Produced via immunoSEQ multiplex PCR; TCRdb's table is partial and in-frame only. The table includes roughly 70,000 clones, about nine tenths detected once. The source material was blood. This sequence originates from a boy aged 5-17 years with severe ulcerative colitis.

In nucleotides, the CDR3 is TGTGCCGCTGGGCGGGGGAAGGTCGGGGAGCTGTTTTTT. This gives the protein CAAGRGKVGELFF. The chain carries TRBV6-5 and TRBJ2-2; 7 bases match TRBD2. V shed 11 bases, J shed 7 bases, and the junction held 10 bases outside the gene matches. The CDR3 is 13 residues long. The germline V gene encodes CDR1 MNHEY and CDR2 SVGAGI.